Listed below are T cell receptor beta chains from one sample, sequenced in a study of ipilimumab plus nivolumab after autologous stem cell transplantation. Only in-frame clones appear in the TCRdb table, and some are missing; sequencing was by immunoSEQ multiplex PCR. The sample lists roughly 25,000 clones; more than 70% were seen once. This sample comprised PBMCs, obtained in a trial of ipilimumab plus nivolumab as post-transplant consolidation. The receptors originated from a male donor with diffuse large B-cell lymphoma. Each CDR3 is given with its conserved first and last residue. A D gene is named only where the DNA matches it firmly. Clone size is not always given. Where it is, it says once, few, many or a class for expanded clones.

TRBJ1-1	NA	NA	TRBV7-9	CASSPLGRGPEAFF	TGTGCCAGCAGCCCCCTAGGCAGGGGCCCTGAAGCTTTCTTT
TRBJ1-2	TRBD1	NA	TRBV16	CASSQLNRGYGYTF	TGTGCCAGCAGCCAACTCAACAGGGGATATGGCTACACCTTC
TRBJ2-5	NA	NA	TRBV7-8	CASSYAGVLGETQYF	TGTGCCAGCAGCTATGCCGGAGTTTTGGGAGAGACCCAGTACTTC
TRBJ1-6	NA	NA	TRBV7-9	CASNRVNSPLHF	TGTGCCAGCAATCGGGTAAATTCACCCCTCCACTTT
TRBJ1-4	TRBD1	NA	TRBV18	CASSTYGQGRREKLFF	TGTGCCAGCTCAACCTACGGACAGGGAAGGCGCGAAAAACTGTTTTTT
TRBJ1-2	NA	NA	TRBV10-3	CAISEWERSGYTF	TGTGCCATCAGTGAGTGGGAAAGGTCTGGCTACACCTTC
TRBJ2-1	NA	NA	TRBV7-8	CASSLGPTGIYEQFF	TGTGCCAGCAGCTTAGGCCCTACAGGTATCTATGAGCAGTTCTTC
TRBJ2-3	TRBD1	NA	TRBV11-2	CASSQRTGTSTDTQYF	TGTGCCAGCAGCCAACGGACAGGGACTAGCACAGATACGCAGTATTTT
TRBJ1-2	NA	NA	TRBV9	CASSVRRRQFFNYGYTF	TGTGCCAGCAGCGTAAGAAGAAGACAGTTTTTTAACTATGGCTACACCTTC
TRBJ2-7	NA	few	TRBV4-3	CASSQGWRDQGYEQYF	TGCGCCAGCAGCCAAGGGTGGCGGGACCAGGGCTACGAGCAGTACTTC
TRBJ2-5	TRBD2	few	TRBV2	CASRDSGGETQYF	TGTGCCAGCAGAGATAGCGGGGGGGAGACCCAGTACTTC
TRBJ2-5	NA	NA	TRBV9	CASSVGPSGETQYF	TGTGCCAGCAGCGTAGGCCCCAGCGGAGAGACCCAGTACTTC
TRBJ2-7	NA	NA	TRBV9	CASSVEWRSEQYF	TGTGCCAGCAGCGTAGAATGGAGGAGTGAGCAGTACTTC
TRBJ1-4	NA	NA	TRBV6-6	CASSYGSGQSEKLFF	TGTGCCAGCAGTTACGGGTCAGGTCAAAGTGAAAAACTGTTTTTT
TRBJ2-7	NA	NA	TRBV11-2	CASSLNIGQDEQYF	TGTGCCAGCAGCTTAAATATAGGGCAGGACGAGCAGTACTTC
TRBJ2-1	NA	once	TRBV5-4	CASSLSGNSYNEQFF	TGTGCCAGCAGCTTGAGCGGAAACTCCTACAATGAGCAGTTCTTC
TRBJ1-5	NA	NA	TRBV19	CGGGLQPQHF	TGTGGGGGGGGGCTTCAGCCCCAGCATTTT
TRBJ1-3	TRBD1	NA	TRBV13	CASSVRQGRNTIYF	TGTGCCAGCAGCGTCAGACAGGGTAGAAACACCATATATTTT
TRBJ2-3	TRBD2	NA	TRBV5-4	CASSLGRSGGTDTQYF	TGTGCCAGCAGCTTGGGGCGAAGCGGGGGCACAGATACGCAGTATTTT
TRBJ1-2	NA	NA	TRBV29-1	CSVEDPRSGRNGYTF	TGCAGCGTTGAGGATCCACGATCCGGGCGTAATGGCTACACCTTC
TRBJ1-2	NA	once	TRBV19	CASSPSFRTVFFYGYTF	TGTGCCAGTAGTCCCTCATTTAGGACAGTTTTTTTCTATGGCTACACCTTC
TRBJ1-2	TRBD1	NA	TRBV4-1	CASSQALRTGAYGYTF	TGCGCCAGCAGCCAAGCCTTGAGGACAGGGGCCTATGGTTACACCTTC
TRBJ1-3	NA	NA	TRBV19	CASSIARISGNTIYF	TGTGCCAGTAGTATTGCCAGAATCTCTGGAAACACCATATATTTT
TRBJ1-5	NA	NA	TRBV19	CASSIGGGSNQPQHF	TGTGCCAGTAGTATAGGTGGTGGGAGCAATCAGCCCCAGCATTTT
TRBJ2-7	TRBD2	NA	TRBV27	CASSPISRGASHEQYF	TGTGCCAGCAGTCCCATTTCGCGGGGGGCATCCCACGAGCAGTACTTC
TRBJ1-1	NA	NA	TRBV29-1	CSEKRGGNTEAFF	TGCAGCGAGAAAAGGGGCGGCAACACTGAAGCTTTCTTT
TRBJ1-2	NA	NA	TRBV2	CASISYANYGYTF	TGTGCCAGCATTAGTTACGCTAACTATGGCTACACCTTC
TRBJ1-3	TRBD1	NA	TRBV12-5	CASGPRTGVSGNTIYF	TGTGCTAGTGGTCCGCGGACAGGGGTCTCTGGAAACACCATATATTTT
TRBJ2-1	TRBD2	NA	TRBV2	CASSPVGLAGGYNEQFF	TGTGCCAGCAGCCCCGTGGGACTAGCGGGGGGGTACAATGAGCAGTTCTTC